These 7 T cell receptor beta chains share one sample of origin, sequenced in a study of tumor-infiltrating lymphocytes in primary liver carcinoma. DNA and RNA were both co-extracted from around 20-30 mg of bulk tissue that had not been sorted. Reverse transcription of approximately 520 ng total RNA with a constant-region primer produced TCR beta cDNA. TCR beta libraries came from three nested multiplex PCR rounds using slightly modified ARM-PCR. The first two PCR rounds used TRBV1-TRBV30 primers with a Cbeta primer, nine to ten cycles each. A single record per CDR3 protein comes from TCRdb applying MiXCR to the multiplex PCR reads. The repertoire has about 97,000 distinct CDR3 sequences, 65% to 75% of them found once; the top ten carry 12%. Specimen: liver tumor tissue from sampling region 2. Documented subset: tumor region T2, inferior pole. All receptors derive from a woman between 55 and 75 years old with primary liver carcinoma and hepatitis B virus infection.

This clonotype was found many times. The V and J genes are TRBV12-3 or TRBV12-4 and TRBJ2-1; D might be TRBD1 or TRBD2, each matching 5 bases. This CDR3 has 17 amino acids. Trimming stripped 3 bases from V and 0 bases from J, with 15 bases between. The CDR3 region has the DNA TGTGCCAGCAGTTTGTGGGACCCCCTGAGCTCCTACAATGAGCAGTTCTTC. Its translation is CASSLWDPLSSYNEQFF.

Written as DNA, the CDR3 is TGTGCCAGCAGTTACAGGGCGGCGCGTGAAAAACTGTTTTTT. Residues: CASSYRAAREKLFF. The chain carries TRBV6-6 and TRBJ1-4; D unclear. The germline gives CDR1 MNHNY, CDR2 SVGAGI (reference sequence). Trimming removed 2 bases at V and 7 bases at J, with 11 bases between. The CDR3 runs to 14 residues.

The chain has TRBV11-2 and TRBJ2-1; 12 nucleotides agree with TRBD2. Germline V gives CDR1 SGHAT, CDR2 FQNNGV. J was trimmed by 12 bases and V by 5 bases; bases with no gene match: 17. The CDR3 sequence is 17 residues long. CDR3: CASSRRLAGESGDGQFF. The CDR3 bases are TGTGCCAGCAGCAGGAGACTAGCGGGAGAGTCGGGGGATGGGCAGTTCTTC.

Points on this clonotype: The junction does not match germline at one end; this may be a read error. The V and J genes are TRBV28 and TRBJ1-2; maybe TRBD1 (6 bases). Germline CDR1 and CDR2: MDHEN and SYDVKM. CDR3 size: 15 residues. This chain's CDR3 is CTSSAGGARGYGYTF. The DNA of the CDR3 is TGTACCAGCAGTGCGGGGGGGGCCCGGGGGTATGGCTACACCTTC.

The rearrangement links TRBV2 to TRBJ1-1, with D possibly being TRBD1 (6 bases). Trimming removed 5 bases from V and 0 bases from J, with 10 bases in between. The germline V gene has CDR1 SNHLY and CDR2 FYNNEI. CDR3 length: 14 residues. This CDR3 reads CASSRQAMNTEAFF. As DNA, the CDR3 is TGTGCCAGCAGTAGACAGGCCATGAACACTGAAGCTTTCTTT.

This clonotype was seen a few times. Lacking the conserved final phenylalanine or tryptophan, this CDR3 likely reflects a read error. The chain carries TRBV4-2 and TRBJ2-7; either TRBD1 or TRBD2 may fit D (5 bases each). Germline V gene data show CDR1 as LGHNA and CDR2 as YNFKEQ. CDR3 length: 16 amino acids. Trimming left V 6 bases short and J 5 bases short, with 23 bases between. CDR3 sequence reads: CASRKEPGTGFNEQYL. The CDR3 region has the DNA TGTGCCAGCAGGAAAGAACCCGGGACGGGGTTTAACGAGCAGTACCTC.

Ten or more counts support this clonotype. The V gene is TRBV12-3 or TRBV12-4, the J gene TRBJ2-2, with a possible D match to TRBD2 (6 bases). This CDR3 spans 13 amino acids. V lost 10 bases, J lost 4 bases, and 13 bases lay in between. CDR3 DNA sequence: TGTGCCACCTGGCTAGCGATCACCGGGGAGCTGTTTTTT. This translates into CATWLAITGELFF.